These T cell receptor beta chains were read from a single sample in a study of T cells in Graves' hyperthyroidism and ophthalmopathy. TCRdb reprocessed the multiplex PCR reads via MiXCR and lists one record per CDR3 protein. Here the sample spans hundreds of thousands of distinct CDR3 sequences, over 12% being singletons. Sample: blood. All receptors derive from a woman between 35 and 50 years old with Graves' ophthalmopathy. The CDR3 runs from the conserved cysteine through the conserved F or W.

CDR3 protein	V gene	J gene
CASSQDGNTIYF	TRBV14	TRBJ1-3
CASSPEGNSGYTF	TRBV7-2	TRBJ1-2
CSAPDPNTGELFF	TRBV20-1	TRBJ2-2
CASSSDFLGLARPWVF	TRBV28	TRBJ2-1
CASSQEASAGYGYTF	TRBV4-1	TRBJ1-2
CASSYWLAGDGQYF	TRBV6-2/TRBV6-3	TRBJ2-7
CATSVGGTSYEQYF	TRBV24-1	TRBJ2-7
CASSWDSNTGETQYF	TRBV6-1	TRBJ2-5
CASSEYRGGPETQYF	TRBV25-1	TRBJ2-5
CASSLPALYEQYF	TRBV28	TRBJ2-7
CASSQDRTSEYNEQFF	TRBV4-1	TRBJ2-1
CAISAGLAGDSYEQYF	TRBV10-3	TRBJ2-7
CAIQGSNYGYTF	TRBV7-6	TRBJ1-2
CASASNPRQPQHF	TRBV12-5	TRBJ1-5
CATSPVGSSYEQYF	TRBV6-2/TRBV6-3	TRBJ2-7
CASGQGWTDTGELFF	TRBV12-5	TRBJ2-2
CASSQETGTIQPQHF	TRBV4-1	TRBJ1-5
CASRSTSYEQYF	TRBV6-5	TRBJ2-7
CASSYSPGGDSPLHF	TRBV6-5	TRBJ1-6
CASSTFDRGGEQYF	TRBV19	TRBJ2-7
CSASGLSTGTGELFF	TRBV20-1	TRBJ2-2
CASRSQEKYEQYF	TRBV6-1	TRBJ2-7
CASSQVGLETQYF	TRBV4-3	TRBJ2-5
CASSLFGGAANAGELFF	TRBV6-1	TRBJ2-2
CASSSVDEGELFF	TRBV7-6	TRBJ2-2
CSVEARAPYEQYF	TRBV29-1	TRBJ2-7
CSMGLARSGELFF	TRBV20-1	TRBJ2-2
CASSLTAMNTGELFF	TRBV4-1	TRBJ2-2
CSVEEGQGVGGYGYTF	TRBV29-1	TRBJ1-2
CSATHDSNQPQHF	TRBV20-1	TRBJ1-5
CASSLASQAYEQYF	TRBV5-6	TRBJ2-7
CASSVERSYEQYF	TRBV6-1	TRBJ2-7
CSASEGPSNQPQHF	TRBV20-1	TRBJ1-5
CASSLRAGSGQPQHF	TRBV28	TRBJ1-5
CASSQVGGRINEQYF	TRBV4-1	TRBJ2-7
CASSVGPKGAHSRETQYF	TRBV9	TRBJ2-5
CSAPKTHREETQYF	TRBV20-1	TRBJ2-5
CASSPFTGKNTEAFF	TRBV18	TRBJ1-1
CASKGAVLRDGYTF	TRBV28	TRBJ1-2
CASSPLMVSSYEQYF	TRBV4-2	TRBJ2-7
CASSLLAGVSEQYF	TRBV7-9	TRBJ2-7
CASSEALEGHEQYF	TRBV2	TRBJ2-7